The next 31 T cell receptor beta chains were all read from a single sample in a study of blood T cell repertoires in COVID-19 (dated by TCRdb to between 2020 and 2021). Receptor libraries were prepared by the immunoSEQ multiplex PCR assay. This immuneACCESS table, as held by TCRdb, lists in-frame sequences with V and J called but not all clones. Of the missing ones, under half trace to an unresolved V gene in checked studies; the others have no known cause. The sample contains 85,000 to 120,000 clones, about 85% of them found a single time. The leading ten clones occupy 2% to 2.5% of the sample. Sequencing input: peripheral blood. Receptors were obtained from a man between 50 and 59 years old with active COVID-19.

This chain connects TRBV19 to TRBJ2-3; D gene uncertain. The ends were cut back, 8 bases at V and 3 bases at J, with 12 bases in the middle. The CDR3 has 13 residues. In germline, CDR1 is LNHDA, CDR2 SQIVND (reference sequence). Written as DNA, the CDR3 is TGTGCCAGTGGCATCTCTTCGACAGATACGCAGTATTTT. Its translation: CASGISSTDTQYF.

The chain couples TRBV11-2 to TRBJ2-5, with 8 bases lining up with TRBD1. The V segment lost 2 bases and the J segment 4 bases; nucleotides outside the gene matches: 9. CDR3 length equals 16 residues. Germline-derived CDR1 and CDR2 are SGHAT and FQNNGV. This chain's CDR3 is CASSLLKDRVRETQYF. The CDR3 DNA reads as TGTGCCAGCAGCTTATTAAAGGACAGGGTTAGAGAGACCCAGTACTTC.

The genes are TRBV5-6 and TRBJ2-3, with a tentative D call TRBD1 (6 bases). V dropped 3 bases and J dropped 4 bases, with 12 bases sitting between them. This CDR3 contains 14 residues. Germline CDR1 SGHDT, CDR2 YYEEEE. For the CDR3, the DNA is TGTGCCAGCAGCTCTACACAGGGTTCAGATACGCAGTATTTT. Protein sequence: CASSSTQGSDTQYF.

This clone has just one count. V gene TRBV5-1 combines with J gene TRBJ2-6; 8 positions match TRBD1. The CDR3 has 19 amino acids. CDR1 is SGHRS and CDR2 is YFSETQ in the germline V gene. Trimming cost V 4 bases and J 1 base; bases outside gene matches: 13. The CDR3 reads CASSDYVDRDGSGANVLTF. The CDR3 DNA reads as TGCGCCAGCAGCGACTACGTGGACAGGGATGGATCTGGGGCCAACGTCCTGACTTTC.

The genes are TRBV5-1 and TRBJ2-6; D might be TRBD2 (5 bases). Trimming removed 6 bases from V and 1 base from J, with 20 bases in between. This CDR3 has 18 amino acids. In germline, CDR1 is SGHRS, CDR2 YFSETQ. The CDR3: CASTPGVARGSGANVLTF. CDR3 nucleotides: TGCGCCAGCACCCCCGGAGTGGCTCGCGGGTCTGGGGCCAACGTCCTGACTTTC.

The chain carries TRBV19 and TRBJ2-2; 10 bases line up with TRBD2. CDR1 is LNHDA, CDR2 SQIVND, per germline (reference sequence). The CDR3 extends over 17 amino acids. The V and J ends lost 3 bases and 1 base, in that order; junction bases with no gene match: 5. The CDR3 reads CASSMIAGGLNTGELFF. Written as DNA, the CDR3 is TGTGCCAGTAGTATGATAGCGGGGGGCCTGAACACCGGGGAGCTGTTTTTT.

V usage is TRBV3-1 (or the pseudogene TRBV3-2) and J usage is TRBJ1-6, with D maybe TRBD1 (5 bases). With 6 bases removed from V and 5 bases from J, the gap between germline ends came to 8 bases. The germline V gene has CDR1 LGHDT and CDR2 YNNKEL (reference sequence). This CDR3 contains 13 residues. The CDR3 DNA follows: TGTGCCAGCAGTCCCAGGGATAATTCACCCCTCCACTTT. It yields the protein CASSPRDNSPLHF.

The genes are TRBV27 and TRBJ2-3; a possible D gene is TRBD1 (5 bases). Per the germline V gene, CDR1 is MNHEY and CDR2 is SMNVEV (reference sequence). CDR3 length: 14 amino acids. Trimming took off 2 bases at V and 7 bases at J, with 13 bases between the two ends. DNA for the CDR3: TGTGCCAGCAGTTTAGTGTCCTTGGGGCATACGCAGTATTTT. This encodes CASSLVSLGHTQYF.

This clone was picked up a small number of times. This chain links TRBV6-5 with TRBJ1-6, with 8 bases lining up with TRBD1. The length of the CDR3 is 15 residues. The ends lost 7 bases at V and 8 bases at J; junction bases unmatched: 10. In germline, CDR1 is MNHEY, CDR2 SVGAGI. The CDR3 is CASTRTGTGDSPLHF. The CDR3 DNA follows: TGTGCCAGCACTCGTACCGGGACAGGAGATTCACCCCTCCACTTT.

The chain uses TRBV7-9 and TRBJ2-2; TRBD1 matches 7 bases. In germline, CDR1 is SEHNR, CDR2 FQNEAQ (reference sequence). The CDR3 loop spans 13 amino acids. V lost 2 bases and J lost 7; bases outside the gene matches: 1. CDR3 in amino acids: CASSLRTGGELFF. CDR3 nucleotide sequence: TGTGCCAGCAGCTTAAGGACAGGCGGGGAGCTGTTTTTT.

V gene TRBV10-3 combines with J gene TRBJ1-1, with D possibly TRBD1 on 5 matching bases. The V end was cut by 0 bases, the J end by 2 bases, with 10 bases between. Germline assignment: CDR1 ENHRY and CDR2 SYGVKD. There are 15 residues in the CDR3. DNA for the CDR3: TGTGCCATCAGTGAGTCCGGGACTGGAAACACTGAAGCTTTCTTT. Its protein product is CAISESGTGNTEAFF.

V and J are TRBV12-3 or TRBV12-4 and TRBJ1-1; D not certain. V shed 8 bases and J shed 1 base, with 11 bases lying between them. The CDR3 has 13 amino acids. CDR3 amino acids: CASRPSGNTEAFF. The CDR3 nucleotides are TGTGCCAGCCGACCTTCGGGGAACACTGAAGCTTTCTTT.

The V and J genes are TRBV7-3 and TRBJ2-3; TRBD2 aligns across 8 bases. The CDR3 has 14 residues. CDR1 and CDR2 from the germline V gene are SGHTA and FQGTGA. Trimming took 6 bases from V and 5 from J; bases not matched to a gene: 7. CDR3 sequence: CASSRPGGLDTQYF. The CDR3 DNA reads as TGTGCCAGCAGTCGCCCGGGGGGGCTAGATACGCAGTATTTT.

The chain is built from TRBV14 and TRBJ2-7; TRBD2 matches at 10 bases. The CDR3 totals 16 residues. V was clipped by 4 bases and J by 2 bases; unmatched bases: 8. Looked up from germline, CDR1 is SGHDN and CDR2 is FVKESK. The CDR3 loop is CASSLSGGPPPYEQYF. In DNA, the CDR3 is TGTGCCAGCAGCCTTAGCGGGGGGCCCCCCCCCTACGAGCAGTACTTC. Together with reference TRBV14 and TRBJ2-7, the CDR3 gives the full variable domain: EAGVTQFPSHSVIEKGQTVTLRCDPISGHDNLYWYRRVMGKEIKFLLHFVKESKQDESGMPNNRFLAERTGGTYSTLKVQPAELEDSGVYFCASSLSGGPPPYEQYFGPGTRLTVT.

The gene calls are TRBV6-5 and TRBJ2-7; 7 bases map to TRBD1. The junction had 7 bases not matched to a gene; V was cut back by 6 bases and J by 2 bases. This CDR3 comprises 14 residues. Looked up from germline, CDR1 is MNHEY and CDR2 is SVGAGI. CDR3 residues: CASRGDSPAYEQYF. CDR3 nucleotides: TGTGCCAGCAGGGGGGACAGCCCCGCCTACGAGCAGTACTTC.

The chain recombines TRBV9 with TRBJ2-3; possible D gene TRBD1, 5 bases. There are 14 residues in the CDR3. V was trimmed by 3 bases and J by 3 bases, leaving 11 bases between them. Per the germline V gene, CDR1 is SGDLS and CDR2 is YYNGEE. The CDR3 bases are TGTGCCAGCAGCGACGGATCAGGGACAGATACGCAGTATTTT. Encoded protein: CASSDGSGTDTQYF.

CDR3 region: CASSQPGETGPRNTIYF. The CDR3 DNA is TGTGCCAGCAGCCAGCCCGGAGAGACAGGTCCAAGAAACACCATATATTTT. The chain links TRBV3-1 (or the pseudogene TRBV3-2) to TRBJ1-3; perhaps TRBD1 as D (6 bases). V lost 3 bases and J 5 bases, leaving 20 bases between the germline ends. The CDR3 length is 17 residues. From germline, CDR1 is LGHDT and CDR2 YNNKEL (reference sequence).

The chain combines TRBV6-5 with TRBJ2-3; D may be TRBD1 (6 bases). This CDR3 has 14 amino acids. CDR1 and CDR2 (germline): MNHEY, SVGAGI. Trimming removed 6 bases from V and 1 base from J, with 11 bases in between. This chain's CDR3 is CASRSRGGTDTQYF. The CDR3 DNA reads TGTGCCAGCAGATCCAGGGGTGGCACAGATACGCAGTATTTT.

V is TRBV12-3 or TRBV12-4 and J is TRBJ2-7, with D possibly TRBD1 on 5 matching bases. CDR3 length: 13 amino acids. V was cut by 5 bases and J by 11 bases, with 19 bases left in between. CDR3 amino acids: CASSPRSAGSEYF. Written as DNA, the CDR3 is TGTGCCAGCAGTCCCAGGTCCGCAGGGTCCGAGTACTTC.

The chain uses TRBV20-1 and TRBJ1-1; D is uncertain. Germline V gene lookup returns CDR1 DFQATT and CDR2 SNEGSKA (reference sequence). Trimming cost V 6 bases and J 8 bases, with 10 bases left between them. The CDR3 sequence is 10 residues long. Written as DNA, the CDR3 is TGCAGTGCCACTACCCCGGAAGCTTTCTTT. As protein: CSATTPEAFF.

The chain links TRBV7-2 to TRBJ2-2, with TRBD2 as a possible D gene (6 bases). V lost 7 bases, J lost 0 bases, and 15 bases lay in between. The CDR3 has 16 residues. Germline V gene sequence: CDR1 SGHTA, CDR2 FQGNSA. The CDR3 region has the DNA TGTGCCAGCAAAGGGCGCCGGGGGACGAACACCGGGGAGCTGTTTTTT. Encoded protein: CASKGRRGTNTGELFF.

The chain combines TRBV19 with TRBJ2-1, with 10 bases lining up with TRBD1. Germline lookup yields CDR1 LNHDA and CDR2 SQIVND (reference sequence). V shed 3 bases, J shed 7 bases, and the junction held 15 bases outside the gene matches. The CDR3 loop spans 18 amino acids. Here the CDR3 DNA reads TGTGCCAGTAGTATTAGAGGACAGGGGGTCCTTTCGGCGAATGAGCAGTTCTTC. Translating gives CASSIRGQGVLSANEQFF.

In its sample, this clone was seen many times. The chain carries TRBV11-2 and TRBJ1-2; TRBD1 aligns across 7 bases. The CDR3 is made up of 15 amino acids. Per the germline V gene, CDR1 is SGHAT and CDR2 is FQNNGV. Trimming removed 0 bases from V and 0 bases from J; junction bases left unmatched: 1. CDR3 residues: CASSLEGGANYGYTF. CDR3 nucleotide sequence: TGTGCCAGCAGCTTAGAAGGGGGCGCTAACTATGGCTACACCTTC. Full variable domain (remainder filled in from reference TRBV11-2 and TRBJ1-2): EAGVAQSPRYKIIEKRQSVAFWCNPISGHATLYWYQQILGQGPKLLIQFQNNGVVDDSQLPKDRFSAERLKGVDSTLKIQPAKLEDSAVYLCASSLEGGANYGYTFGSGTRLTVV.

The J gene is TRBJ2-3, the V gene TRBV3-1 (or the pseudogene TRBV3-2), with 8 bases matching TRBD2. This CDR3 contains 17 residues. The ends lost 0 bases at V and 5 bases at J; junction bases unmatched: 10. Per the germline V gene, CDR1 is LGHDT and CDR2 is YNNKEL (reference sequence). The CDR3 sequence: CASSQEGQRGWGDTQYF. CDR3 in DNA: TGTGCCAGCAGCCAAGAAGGCCAGCGGGGGTGGGGAGATACGCAGTATTTT.

This chain's CDR3 is CSVVFRRNTEAFF. The CDR3 nucleotides are TGCAGCGTTGTATTCAGGCGGAACACTGAAGCTTTCTTT. The gene calls are TRBV29-1 and TRBJ1-1; D gene uncertain. This CDR3 spans 13 amino acids. The germline CDR1 and CDR2 sequences are SQVTM and ANQGSEA. The V end was cut by 4 bases, the J end by 1 base, with 10 bases between. Full variable domain (outside the CDR3, taken from reference TRBV29-1 and TRBJ1-1): SAVISQKPSRDICQRGTSLTIQCQVDSQVTMMFWYRQQPGQSLTLIATANQGSEATYESGFVIDKFPISRPNLTFSTLTVSNMSPEDSSIYLCSVVFRRNTEAFFGQGTRLTVV.

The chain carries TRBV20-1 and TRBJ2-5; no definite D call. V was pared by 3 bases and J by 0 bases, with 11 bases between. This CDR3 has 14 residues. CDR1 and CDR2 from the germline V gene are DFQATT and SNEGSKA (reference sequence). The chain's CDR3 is CSASADWYQETQYF. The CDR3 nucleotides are TGCAGTGCTAGTGCAGACTGGTACCAAGAGACCCAGTACTTC.

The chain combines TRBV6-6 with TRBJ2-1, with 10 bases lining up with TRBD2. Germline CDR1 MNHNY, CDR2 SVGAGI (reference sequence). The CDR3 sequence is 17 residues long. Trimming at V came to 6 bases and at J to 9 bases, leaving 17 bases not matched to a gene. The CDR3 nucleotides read TGTGCCAGCAGACGACCGCGAGGTAGCGGGGGGCTTAGTGAGCAGTTCTTC. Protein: CASRRPRGSGGLSEQFF.

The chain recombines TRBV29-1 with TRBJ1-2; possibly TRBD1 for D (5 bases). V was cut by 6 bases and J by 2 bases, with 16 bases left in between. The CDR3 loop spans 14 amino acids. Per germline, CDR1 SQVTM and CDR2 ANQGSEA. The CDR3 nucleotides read TGCAGCGTCGGCGGGACTTTAGAAAACTATGGCTACACCTTC. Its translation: CSVGGTLENYGYTF.

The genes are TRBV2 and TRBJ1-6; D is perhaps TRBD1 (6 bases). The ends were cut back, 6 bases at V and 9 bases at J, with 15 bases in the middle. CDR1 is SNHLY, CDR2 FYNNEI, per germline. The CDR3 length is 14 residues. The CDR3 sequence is CASRPTGLGSPLHF. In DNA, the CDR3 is TGTGCCAGCAGACCGACAGGCCTCGGTTCACCCCTCCACTTT. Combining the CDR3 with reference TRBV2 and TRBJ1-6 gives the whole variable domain EPEVTQTPSHQVTQMGQEVILRCVPISNHLYFYWYRQILGQKVEFLVSFYNNEISEKSEIFDDQFSVERPDGSNFTLKIRSTKLEDSAMYFCASRPTGLGSPLHFGNGTRLTVT.

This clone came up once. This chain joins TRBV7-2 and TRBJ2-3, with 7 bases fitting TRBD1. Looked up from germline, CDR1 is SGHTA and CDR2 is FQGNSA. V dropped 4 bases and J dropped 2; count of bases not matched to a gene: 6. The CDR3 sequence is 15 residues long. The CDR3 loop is CASSYRQGPTDTQYF. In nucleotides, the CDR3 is TGTGCCAGCAGCTACCGACAGGGCCCCACAGATACGCAGTATTTT. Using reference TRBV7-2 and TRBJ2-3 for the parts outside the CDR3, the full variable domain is GAGVSQSPSNKVTEKGKDVELRCDPISGHTALYWYRQSLGQGLEFLIYFQGNSAPDKSGLPSDRFSAERTGGSVSTLTIQRTQQEDSAVYLCASSYRQGPTDTQYFGPGTRLTVL.

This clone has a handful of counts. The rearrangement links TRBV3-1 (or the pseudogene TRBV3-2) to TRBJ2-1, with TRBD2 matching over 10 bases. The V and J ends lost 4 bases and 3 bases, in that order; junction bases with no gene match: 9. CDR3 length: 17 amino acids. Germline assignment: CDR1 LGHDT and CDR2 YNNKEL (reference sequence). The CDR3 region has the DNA TGTGCCAGCAGCCTTCTGATAGCGGGGGGTCACTACAATGAGCAGTTCTTC. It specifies CASSLLIAGGHYNEQFF.